This is a list of T cell receptor beta chains from one sample in a study of blood T cell repertoires in COVID-19. Only in-frame clones appear in the TCRdb table, and some are missing; sequencing was by immunoSEQ multiplex PCR. Of more than 350,000 clones listed, 88% are singletons. The specimen sequenced was PBMCs or T cells enriched from blood (not recorded which). The receptors derive from a young woman who had been exposed to COVID-19. The conserved cysteine and the conserved F or W are not part of the CDR3 here. Fields, in order: clone size, V gene, CDR3 protein. Size is omitted from some rows. Given values are once, few, many or a class for expanded clones.

- | TRBV5-8 | ASSLVRGAGVNTEAF
- | TRBV10-3 | AIMTDRLSNYGYT
- | TRBV10-2 | ASSESGPLAGESYEQY
- | TRBV2 | ASSEVSGEGDEQF
- | TRBV11-1 | ASSLEPGEQY
- | TRBV5-4 | ASSLGTGGLAGELF
- | TRBV14 | ASSQAAEVH
- | TRBV19 | ASSPRLAPDTQY
- | TRBV4-3 | ASSSRHLTDTQY
- | TRBV4-2 | ASSPQGLANEKLF
- | TRBV19 | ASSRGGATNPPGNQPQH
- | TRBV3-1/TRBV3-2 | ASSHTLAEHNEQF
- | TRBV7-6 | ASSLGLAGGKGDTQY
- | TRBV5-1 | ASSSIQGKIYEQY
- | TRBV7-9 | ASSLGTSTYEQY
- | TRBV28 | ASSFYGQGLSGNTIY
- | TRBV18 | ASSPRQGWEKLF
- | TRBV5-8 | ASSHWTGERNEQF
- | TRBV3-1/TRBV3-2 | ASSPRTAGRNQPQH
- | TRBV7-9 | ASSDTGTGYYGNTIY
- | TRBV28 | ASKETYEQY
- | TRBV7-2 | ASSSPSLTGDNSPLH
- | TRBV7-3 | ASSEGKNTGELF
- | TRBV7-9 | ASSLAIREDYGYT
- | TRBV4-2 | ASSQGQGWDEQF
- | TRBV7-2 | ASSLEGGGSYEQY
- | TRBV5-1 | ASSAGRFYEQY
- | TRBV6-5 | ASSYGQKETQY
- | TRBV28 | ASSLGLEQY
- | TRBV27 | ASSLSNRGNEQF
- | TRBV20-1 | SASSFSFATTEQY
- | TRBV14 | ASSQGRENIQY
once | TRBV24-1 | ATGEGGRGTGELF
- | TRBV6-2/TRBV6-3 | ASSRDSIYEQY
- | TRBV19 | ASSLRSGLYEQY
- | TRBV6-4 | ASSTSGGADTQY
- | TRBV3-1/TRBV3-2 | ASSPGGRGYT
- | TRBV19 | ASNLDREGKNTEAF
- | TRBV29-1 | SVDTGNYGYT